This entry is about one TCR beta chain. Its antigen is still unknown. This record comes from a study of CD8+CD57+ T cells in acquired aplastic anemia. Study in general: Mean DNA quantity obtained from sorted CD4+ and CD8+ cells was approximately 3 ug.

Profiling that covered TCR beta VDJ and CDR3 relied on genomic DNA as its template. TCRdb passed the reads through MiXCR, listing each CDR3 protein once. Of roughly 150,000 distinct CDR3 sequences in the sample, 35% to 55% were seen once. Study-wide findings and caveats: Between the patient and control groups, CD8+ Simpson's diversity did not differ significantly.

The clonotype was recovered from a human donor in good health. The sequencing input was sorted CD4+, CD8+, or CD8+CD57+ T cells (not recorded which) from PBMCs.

This CDR3 is CASHGTSGNYEQYF. The CDR3 DNA is TGTGCCAGCCACGGGACTAGCGGGAACTACGAGCAGTACTTC. The chain uses TRBV2 and TRBJ2-7, with 13 bases fitting TRBD2. The V segment lost 8 bases and the J segment 3 bases; nucleotides outside the gene matches: 4. The CDR3 loop spans 14 amino acids. Germline assignment: CDR1 SNHLY and CDR2 FYNNEI.